What follows describes a single T cell receptor (beta chain). The protocol was immunoSEQ multiplex PCR, while the TCRdb copy is restricted to in-frame clones and leaves out a portion. The table lists over 150,000 clones, around 80% of them singletons. This sample stems from a study of blood T cell repertoires in COVID-19. Study-wide context: T cells, B-cell-depleted T cells, or PBMCs supplied cDNA or gDNA.

Germline CDR1 is LNHDA and CDR2 is SQIVND (reference sequence). This CDR3 is 13 amino acids long. Trimming pared 1 base from V and 3 bases from J, leaving 6 bases between. Participants were aged about 18 to 90 years, lived in roughly 23 US areas, and enrolled virtually. Which cohort a participant joined came from the clinical history participants gave. Resolution of symptoms, clearance, or two negative PCRs was present in recovered Cohort 3 donors. This chain joins TRBV19 and TRBJ1-2, with D unclear. The material sequenced was PBMCs or T cells enriched from blood (not recorded which). This receptor was obtained from a woman aged 50 to 65 who had recovered from COVID-19. Here the CDR3 reads CASSIGQDYGYTF. Written as DNA, the CDR3 is TGTGCCAGTAGTATAGGCCAGGACTATGGCTACACCTTC.